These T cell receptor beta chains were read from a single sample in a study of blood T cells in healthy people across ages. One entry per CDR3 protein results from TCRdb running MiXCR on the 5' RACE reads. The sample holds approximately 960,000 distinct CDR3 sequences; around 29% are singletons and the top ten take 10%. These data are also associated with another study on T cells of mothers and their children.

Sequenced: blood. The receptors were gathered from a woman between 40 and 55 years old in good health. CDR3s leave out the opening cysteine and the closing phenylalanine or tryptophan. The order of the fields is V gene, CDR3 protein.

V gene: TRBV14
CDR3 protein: ASSQDIKPGYGYT

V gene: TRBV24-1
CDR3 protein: ATSDPGTGGTEAF

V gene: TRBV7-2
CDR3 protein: ASSSPTSGGGNEQF

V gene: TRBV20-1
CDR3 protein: SASEDRISYEQY

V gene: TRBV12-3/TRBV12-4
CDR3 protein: ASSSGPTTEAF

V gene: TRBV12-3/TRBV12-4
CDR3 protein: ANSLGDYDSYNEQF

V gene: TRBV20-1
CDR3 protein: SARGLATSDFATQY

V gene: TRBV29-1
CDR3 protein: SVEAEREKLF

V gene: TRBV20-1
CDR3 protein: SAPRGLREQY

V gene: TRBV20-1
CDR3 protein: SAVNTVYEQY

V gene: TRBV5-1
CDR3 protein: ASSRWGTYEQY

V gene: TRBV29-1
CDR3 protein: SVPYFGGVGTGELF

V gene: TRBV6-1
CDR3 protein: ASSESGQPGGYT

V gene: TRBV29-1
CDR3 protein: SVERGRLNQPRH

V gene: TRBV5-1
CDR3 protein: ASSFGTAGETQY

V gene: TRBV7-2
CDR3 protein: ASSTRTGLGEKLF

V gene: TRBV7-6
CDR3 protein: ASSDLGGTDTQY

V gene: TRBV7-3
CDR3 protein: ASSLRGDFPQETQY

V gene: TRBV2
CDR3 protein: ASSVGGAGELF

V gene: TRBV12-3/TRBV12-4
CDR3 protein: ASSPGPGSSYEQY

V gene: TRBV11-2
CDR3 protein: ASSLVQGLGETQY

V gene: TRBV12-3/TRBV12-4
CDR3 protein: ASRTRSLGTGELF

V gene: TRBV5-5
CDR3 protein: ASSQQGKSGKKLF

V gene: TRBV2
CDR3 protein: ASSERIGKSSSHNSPLH

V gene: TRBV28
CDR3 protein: ASSFSGDRNTEAF

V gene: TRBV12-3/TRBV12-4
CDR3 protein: ASRDRDIYNSPLH

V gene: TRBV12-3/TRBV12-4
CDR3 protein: ASSRQGWGYQPQH

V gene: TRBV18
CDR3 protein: ASSPLQGADQPQH

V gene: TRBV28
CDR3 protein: ASMTVGFRPDTQY

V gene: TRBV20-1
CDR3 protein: SARGDRGLTNYGYT

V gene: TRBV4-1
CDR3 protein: ASGQKQGASEKLF

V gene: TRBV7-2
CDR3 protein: ASSMDNNQPLH

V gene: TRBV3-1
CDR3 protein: ASSHRGSYNEQF

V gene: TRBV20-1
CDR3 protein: SARGKGGRVVNEQF

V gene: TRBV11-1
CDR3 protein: ASSRWTSGVLTKNIQY

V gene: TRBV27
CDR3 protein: ASSPRTAAGLRGNTEAF

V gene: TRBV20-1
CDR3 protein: SARDQQGNEQF

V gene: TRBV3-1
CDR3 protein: ASSPKSPDDQETQY

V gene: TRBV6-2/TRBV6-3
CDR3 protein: ASRALGGKGNQPQH

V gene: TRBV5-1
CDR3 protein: ASSQGGVGQPQH

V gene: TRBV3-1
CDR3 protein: ASSHLYYPYGYT

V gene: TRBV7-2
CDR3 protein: ASSSTLRPTEAF